A single sample gave rise to the 5 T cell receptor beta chains below, sequenced in a study of CD8+ T cells in alopecia areata. Noted treatment: oral pan-JAK inhibitor, 5-10 mg twice daily. Alopecia areata patients had lesional scalp punch biopsies and peripheral blood taken from them. Extracted RNA was reverse transcribed, and the resulting cDNA served as sequencing template. Generated by immunoSEQ multiplex PCR, the TCRdb table keeps only in-frame clones and is missing some. Of about 19,000 clones detected, approximately 59% appear once; the ten largest clones hold approximately 8%. The sample in question was skin, obtained at week 4, from a patient treated with tofacitinib. The source of these receptors is a human donor with alopecia areata.

V gene TRBV6-1 combines with J gene TRBJ1-2, with D uncertain. Deletions cut 4 bases from V and 1 base from J, with 10 bases between. The CDR3 is 14 amino acids. Germline V gene sequence: CDR1 MNHNS, CDR2 SASEGT. The CDR3, as DNA: TGTGCCAGCAGTGTCCCTCCTCATAACTATGGCTACACCTTC. Translated: CASSVPPHNYGYTF.

This clone has just a few counts. The chain is built from TRBV9 and TRBJ1-1; TRBD1 matches at 7 bases. There are 16 residues in the CDR3. V lost 3 bases, J lost 1 base, and 9 bases stayed unmatched. The germline gives CDR1 SGDLS, CDR2 YYNGEE. The CDR3 is CASSALEGTANTEAFF. CDR3 DNA sequence: TGTGCCAGCAGCGCTCTCGAAGGGACAGCGAACACTGAAGCTTTCTTT. The variable domain in full, completed from reference TRBV9 and TRBJ1-1, reads DSGVTQTPKHLITATGQRVTLRCSPRSGDLSVYWYQQSLDQGLQFLIQYYNGEERAKGNILERFSAQQFPDLHSELNLSSLELGDSALYFCASSALEGTANTEAFFGQGTRLTVV.

V is TRBV27 and J is TRBJ1-2; no firm D call. Trimming stripped 5 bases from V and 5 bases from J, with 30 bases between. Germline loops: CDR1 MNHEY, CDR2 SMNVEV (reference sequence). The CDR3 contains 19 residues. The CDR3 DNA follows: TGTGCCAGCAGTACCCCCGCCACCCCCTGGACTGTACTTTATTATGGCTACACCTTC. This codes for CASSTPATPWTVLYYGYTF.

The chain recombines TRBV4-1 with TRBJ2-7; TRBD1 matches at 8 bases. Germline CDR1 MGHRA, CDR2 YSYEKL. This CDR3 has 17 amino acids. J lost 1 base, V lost 3 bases, and 11 bases had no gene match. CDR3 sequence: CASSQAPPGQESYEQYF. The CDR3, as DNA: TGCGCCAGCAGCCAGGCTCCTCCGGGACAGGAGTCCTACGAGCAGTACTTC.

This clone has only a few counts. The chain recombines TRBV13 with TRBJ1-1, with D unresolved. The CDR3 spans 11 residues. Germline V CDR1 and CDR2: PRHDT, FYEKMQ (reference sequence). With 1 base removed from V and 10 bases from J, the gap between germline ends came to 7 bases. CDR3 sequence: CASSLEFGAFF. The CDR3 DNA sequence: TGTGCCAGCAGCTTAGAGTTCGGAGCTTTCTTT.